The source of this TCR beta chain is a study of post-analysis software for immune sequencing data. Across the whole study: As for disease course, relapsing-remitting, secondary progressive and progressive-relapsing multiple sclerosis were all included. Broader study findings: About 5 TRBV segments appeared more often in patients than in controls, and TRBV5-6, TRBV5-1 and TRBV20-1 were among these.

Points on this clonotype: Its specificity is not known.

The CDR3 is 12 residues long. The germline V and J ends were trimmed by 3 bases and 2 bases, with 5 bases remaining between them. The TCR beta cDNA libraries contained unique molecular identifiers. TCRdb re-analysed the PCR reads in MiXCR, keeping a single row per CDR3 protein. The table shows under 900,000 distinct CDR3 sequences, with about 50% occurring only once. The gene calls are TRBV12-3 or TRBV12-4 and TRBJ2-7, with D unresolved. What was sequenced was blood. The source is a girl aged 10 to 17 with multiple sclerosis. CDR3 nucleotide sequence: TGTGCCAGCAGTTTGAAACCCTACGAGCAGTACTTC. Protein sequence: CASSLKPYEQYF.